This T cell receptor (beta chain) was sequenced during a study of T cells in Graves' hyperthyroidism and ophthalmopathy. The PBMCs had their origin in more than 9.5 ml of fresh peripheral blood. This clonotype was seen repeatedly, ten times or more. RNA transcripts yielded amplified TCR beta CDR3 regions. With the HTBI primer set, the TCR CDR3 went through a first round of RT-PCR. TCRdb ran MiXCR on the multiplex PCR reads and lists one entry per CDR3 protein. The data show 250,000 to 400,000 distinct CDR3 sequences, approximately 13% seen once. This CDR3 is built from 20 residues. J was trimmed by 4 bases and V by 2 bases; bases with no gene match: 21. Per the germline V gene, CDR1 is MDHEN and CDR2 is SYDVKM.

This receptor was taken from a woman aged 35 to 49 with Graves' ophthalmopathy. The J gene is TRBJ2-3, the V gene TRBV28, with 7 bases that match TRBD2. Input material: blood. The CDR3 DNA follows: TGTGCCAGCAGTTTACGCGGGGGAAATTCAGCTCTGACCCAAGCAGATACGCAGTATTTT. Translation gives CASSLRGGNSALTQADTQYF.